The rows below give T cell receptor beta chains drawn from one sample of a study of PD-L1 blockade in urothelial cancer. Produced via immunoSEQ multiplex PCR; TCRdb's table is partial and in-frame only. The data hold some 52,000 clones, with nearly 85% observed a single time. The source material was PBMCs, sampled around atezolizumab (anti-PD-L1) treatment. These receptors were obtained from a man in his forties or fifties with urothelial cancer. Both conserved end residues are part of each CDR3. Each record gives: CDR3 protein, V gene, J gene, D gene. The D gene is left open where the match is weak.

CASSVGQGARNTIYF,TRBV9,TRBJ1-3,TRBD1
CSVLPLAGSYNEQFF,TRBV29-1,TRBJ2-1,TRBD2
CASSLWGDQSTDTQYF,TRBV5-8,TRBJ2-3,NA
CASSIGGRANNEQFF,TRBV19,TRBJ2-1,TRBD2
CASSVLAGTQINTGELFF,TRBV6-1,TRBJ2-2,NA
CAWSGSREQYF,TRBV30,TRBJ2-7,NA
CASSLGLQETQYF,TRBV18,TRBJ2-5,NA
CASSLPGGQGGNEQFF,TRBV5-4,TRBJ2-1,TRBD1
CASSRVSSGNTIYF,TRBV19,TRBJ1-3,NA
CASCAGDTEAFF,TRBV2,TRBJ1-1,NA
CAISESSPNTEAFF,TRBV10-3,TRBJ1-1,NA
CASSILSEGPNEQFF,TRBV19,TRBJ2-1,NA
CASSRGSSGVYEQYF,TRBV5-4,TRBJ2-7,TRBD2
CASSWRQGHYGYTF,TRBV27,TRBJ1-2,TRBD1
CASSYSGGAQYF,TRBV7-2,TRBJ2-7,TRBD1
CASRLIRRADTQYF,TRBV11-2,TRBJ2-3,NA
CSAPKAGRWETQYF,TRBV29-1,TRBJ2-5,NA
CASSRPQQATEAFF,TRBV5-4,TRBJ1-1,NA
CASSLMGLAGGGPDTQYF,TRBV7-3,TRBJ2-3,TRBD2
CASSYSREAAFF,TRBV6-6,TRBJ1-1,NA
CASRGGTYEQYF,TRBV6-5,TRBJ2-7,NA
CASSIDPLSSGRALNTGELFF,TRBV19,TRBJ2-2,TRBD2
CSVGGSSGIETQYF,TRBV29-1,TRBJ2-5,TRBD2
CASSPAPSGRGQQYF,TRBV6-5,TRBJ2-7,TRBD2
CASSSRANTGELFF,TRBV5-1,TRBJ2-2,NA
CASSLAYVREQYF,TRBV7-2,TRBJ2-7,NA
CAISTPGINEKLFF,TRBV19,TRBJ1-4,NA